This T cell receptor (beta chain) was obtained from a study of blood T cell repertoires in COVID-19. Across the study: Spain, Italy and the United States supplied samples that represented acute and convalescent COVID-19. PBMCs, B-cell-depleted T cells, or T cells provided the cDNA or gDNA that made up the material.

This clone was picked up one time. Authors' methods: Nucleated cell counts were estimated from reference gene primer amplification. TCRdb's table, derived via immunoSEQ multiplex PCR, lists solely in-frame clones and lacks some. Clone size and the V and J calls come from that table; the DNA yielded D and trimming. The sample shows tens of thousands of clones, around four fifths of them seen only once. This CDR3 region has 14 residues. V shed 5 bases and J shed 1 base, with 11 bases lying between them. Germline assignment: CDR1 LNHDA and CDR2 SQIVND (reference sequence). The chain combines TRBV19 with TRBJ1-1, with D tentatively TRBD1 (5 bases). The TCR originated in a woman in her sixties with acute or convalescent COVID-19. The sequenced sample consisted of peripheral blood. The CDR3 spells CASSDRRSNTEAFF. CDR3 in DNA: TGTGCCAGTAGTGACAGACGTTCGAACACTGAAGCTTTCTTT. Full variable domain (outside the CDR3, taken from reference TRBV19 and TRBJ1-1): DGGITQSPKYLFRKEGQNVTLSCEQNLNHDAMYWYRQDPGQGLRLIYYSQIVNDFQKGDIAEGYSVSREKKESFPLTVTSAQKNPTAFYLCASSDRRSNTEAFFGQGTRLTVV.